Listed below are T cell receptor beta chains from one sample, sequenced in a study of CD8 T cells in Susac syndrome. One entry per CDR3 protein, called by TCRdb with MiXCR from the immunoSEQ multiplex PCR reads. The sample lists 400,000 or so distinct CDR3 sequences; 85% to 90% were seen once. Sample: CD8+ T cells from PBMCs. Source of these receptors: a human donor with multiple sclerosis. Both conserved end residues are part of each CDR3. D genes are given only for firm matches. Only part of the rows carry a size: once, few, many, or a class if the clone is expanded.

>TRBJ2-1|.|TRBV9|.
TGTGCCAGCAGCGGCCATATAAAGGGGGACGGGTACAATGAGCAGTTCTTC
CASSGHIKGDGYNEQFF
>TRBJ1-2|.|TRBV6-2/TRBV6-3|few
TGTGCCACCTTCGGAATGCAAGGGTTCCCCAGCTATGGCTACACCTTC
CATFGMQGFPSYGYTF
>TRBJ2-7|TRBD2|TRBV6-5|.
TGTGCCAGCAGTTACTTCATTGGCGGGAGTGCCTACGAGCAGTACTTC
CASSYFIGGSAYEQYF
>TRBJ2-2|TRBD1|TRBV20-1|.
TGCAGTGCTAGAGAAAGAGACAGGGCCGGGGAGCTGTTTTTT
CSARERDRAGELFF
>TRBJ2-3|TRBD2|TRBV25-1|.
TGTGCCAGCAGTCTAGCGGGGCGGCCCCCTAGCACAGATACGCAGTATTTT
CASSLAGRPPSTDTQYF
>TRBJ2-7|TRBD1|TRBV6-2/TRBV6-3|.
TGTGCCAGCAGTTCCTCTCCGGACAGGGTCGGCTACGAGCAGTACTTC
CASSSSPDRVGYEQYF
>TRBJ1-2|TRBD1|TRBV19|.
TGTGCCAGCGCGAATACAGGGGGCCGCTATGGCTACACCTTC
CASANTGGRYGYTF
>TRBJ2-2|TRBD2|TRBV4-1|.
TGCGCCAGCAGAGAAGGATTCAGCGGGAGGACCGGGGAGCTGTTTTTT
CASREGFSGRTGELFF
>TRBJ2-2|TRBD1|TRBV4-1|.
TGCGCCAGCAGCACAGGGGAGTCCGGGGAGCTGTTTTTT
CASSTGESGELFF
>TRBJ2-5|.|TRBV25-1|.
TGTGCCAGCAGTAGGGGGGGTCAAGAGACCCAGTACTTC
CASSRGGQETQYF
>TRBJ2-5|TRBD1|TRBV7-6|.
TGTGCCAGCAGTTCGGGGGACAGGGAACACTTC
CASSSGDREHF
>TRBJ2-7|.|TRBV11-2|.
TGTGCCAGCAGCTTAGAATGGGGACGCGGCTACGAGCAGTACTTC
CASSLEWGRGYEQYF
>TRBJ2-5|.|TRBV12-3/TRBV12-4|.
TGTGCCAGCAGTTTAGTGGGGCCACAAGAGACCCAGTACTTC
CASSLVGPQETQYF
>TRBJ2-1|.|TRBV4-1|.
TGCGCCAGCAGCCACCCGGGGGACGGGAATGAGCAGTTCTTC
CASSHPGDGNEQFF
>TRBJ2-5|.|TRBV27|.
TGTGCCAGCAGTCCCAAGGGCCCTCGCAGGACCCTCCAACAAGAGACCCAGTACTTC
CASSPKGPRRTLQQETQYF
>TRBJ2-7|.|TRBV30|.
TGTGCCTGGAGGGTGTCCAACTACGAGCAGTACTTC
CAWRVSNYEQYF
>TRBJ1-2|.|TRBV4-2|.
TGTGCCAGCAGCCAAGGAGTTGATGGCTACACCTTC
CASSQGVDGYTF
>TRBJ2-5|TRBD2|TRBV7-9|.
TGTGCCAGCAGCGGCAGACTAGCGGAGAAGGGGAAGGGAGTGACCCAGTACTTC
CASSGRLAEKGKGVTQYF
>TRBJ2-7|TRBD1|TRBV5-6|once
TGTGCCAGCAGCTTGGCGGGACAGGGAGTATACTACGAGCAGTACTTC
CASSLAGQGVYYEQYF
>TRBJ1-2|.|TRBV2|.
TGTGCCAGCAGTGAAGGCAGGGAGAACTATGGCTACACCTTC
CASSEGRENYGYTF
>TRBJ1-5|.|TRBV12-5|.
TGTGCTAGTGGTTTGGTACTGGGCAGGATAAGTCAGCCCCAGCATTTT
CASGLVLGRISQPQHF
>TRBJ1-4|TRBD1|TRBV28|.
TGTGCCAGCACCCCCAGGGGGCGGAGGGCAACTAATGAAAAACTGTTTTTT
CASTPRGRRATNEKLFF
>TRBJ1-6|.|TRBV4-1|.
TGCGCCAGCAGCCAAGTTGCCGGAATCTATAATTCACCCCTCCACTTT
CASSQVAGIYNSPLHF
>TRBJ2-3|TRBD1|TRBV12-3/TRBV12-4|.
TGTGCCAGCAGCCGGACAGGGTGGGCAGATACGCAGTATTTT
CASSRTGWADTQYF
>TRBJ2-7|.|TRBV11-2|.
TGTGCCAGCAGCTTTGTTGGAGAGGAAGCTTCCTACGAGCAGTACTTC
CASSFVGEEASYEQYF
>TRBJ2-3|TRBD1|TRBV9|.
TGTGCCAGCAGCGCACCTTTGGGGCAGGGGGAAGATACGCAGTATTTT
CASSAPLGQGEDTQYF
>TRBJ1-2|.|TRBV7-9|.
TGTGCCAGCAGCTTAGCGGCTGATAACTATGGCTACACCTTC
CASSLAADNYGYTF
>TRBJ2-1|TRBD2|TRBV6-6|.
TGTGCCAGCAGTTACTCGTCTAGCGGGAGTTACAATGAGCAGTTCTTC
CASSYSSSGSYNEQFF
>TRBJ1-4|TRBD1|TRBV7-9|.
TGTGCCAGCAGCCTCAGGGGGCATGAGGAAAAACTGTTTTTT
CASSLRGHEEKLFF
>TRBJ2-1|.|TRBV11-3|.
TGTGCCAGCAGCCAAAACGCGGGGACTCCCTACAATGAGCAGTTCTTC
CASSQNAGTPYNEQFF
>TRBJ2-5|TRBD2|TRBV12-3/TRBV12-4|.
TGTGCCAGCAGTTCTGGAGGACTAGCGGCACAAGAGACCCAGTACTTC
CASSSGGLAAQETQYF
>TRBJ2-7|TRBD1|TRBV30|.
TGTGCCTGGGGTGGGACAGGTCAAGTCTCCTACGAGCAGTACTTC
CAWGGTGQVSYEQYF
>TRBJ1-1|.|TRBV7-2|few
TGTGCCAGCAGTCCAGGACGGTCTGAAGCTTTCTTT
CASSPGRSEAFF